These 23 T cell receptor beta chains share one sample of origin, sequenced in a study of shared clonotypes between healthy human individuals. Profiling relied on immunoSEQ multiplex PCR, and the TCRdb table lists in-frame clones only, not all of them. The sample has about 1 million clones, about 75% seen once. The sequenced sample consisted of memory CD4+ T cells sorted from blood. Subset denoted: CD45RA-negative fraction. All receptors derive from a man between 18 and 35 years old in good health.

CDR3 sequence: CASSPRDWTYEQYF. CDR3 sequence (DNA): TGTGCCAGCAGCCCGAGGGATTGGACTTACGAGCAGTACTTC. V gene TRBV11-2 combines with J gene TRBJ2-7; possible D gene TRBD2, 5 bases. This CDR3 region has 14 residues. Germline assignment: CDR1 SGHAT and CDR2 FQNNGV. Trimming removed 5 bases at V and 4 bases at J, with 15 bases between.

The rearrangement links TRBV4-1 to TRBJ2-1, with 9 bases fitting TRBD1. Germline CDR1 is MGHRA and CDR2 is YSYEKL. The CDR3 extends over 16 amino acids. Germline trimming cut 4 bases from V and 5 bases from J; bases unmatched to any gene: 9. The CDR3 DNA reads TGCGCCAGCAGCCGCCAACTGGGACAGGGCCACAATGAGCAGTTCTTC. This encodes CASSRQLGQGHNEQFF.

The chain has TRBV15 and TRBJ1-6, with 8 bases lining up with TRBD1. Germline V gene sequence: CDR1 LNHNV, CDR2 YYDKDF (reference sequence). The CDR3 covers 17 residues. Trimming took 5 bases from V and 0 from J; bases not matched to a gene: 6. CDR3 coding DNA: TGTGCCACCAGCCCCCGGACAGGGAGCTCCTATAATTCACCCCTCCACTTT. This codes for CATSPRTGSSYNSPLHF.

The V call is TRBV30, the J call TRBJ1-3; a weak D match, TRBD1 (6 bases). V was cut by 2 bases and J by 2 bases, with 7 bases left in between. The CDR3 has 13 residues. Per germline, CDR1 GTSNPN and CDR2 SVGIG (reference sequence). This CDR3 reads CAWSTGTGNTIYF. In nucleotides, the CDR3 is TGTGCCTGGAGTACAGGGACTGGAAACACCATATATTTT.

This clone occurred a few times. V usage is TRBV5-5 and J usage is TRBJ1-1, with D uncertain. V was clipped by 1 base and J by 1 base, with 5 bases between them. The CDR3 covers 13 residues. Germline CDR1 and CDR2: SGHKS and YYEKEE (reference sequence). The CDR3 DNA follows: TGTGCCAGCAGCTTGTTTGGGAACACTGAAGCTTTCTTT. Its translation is CASSLFGNTEAFF.

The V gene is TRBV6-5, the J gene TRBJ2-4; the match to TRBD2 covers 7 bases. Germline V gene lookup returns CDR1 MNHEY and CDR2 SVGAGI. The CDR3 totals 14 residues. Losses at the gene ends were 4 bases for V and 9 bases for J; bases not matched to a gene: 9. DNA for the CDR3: TGTGCCAGCAGTTTAAAGGACGGGAGGAGCATTCAGTACTTC. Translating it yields CASSLKDGRSIQYF.

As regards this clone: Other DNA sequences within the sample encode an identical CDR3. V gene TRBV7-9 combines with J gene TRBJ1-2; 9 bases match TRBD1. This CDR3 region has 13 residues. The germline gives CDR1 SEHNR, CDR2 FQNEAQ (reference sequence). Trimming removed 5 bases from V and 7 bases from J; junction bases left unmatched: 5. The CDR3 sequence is CASSPGQGSGYTF. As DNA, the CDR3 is TGTGCCAGCAGCCCAGGACAGGGGTCTGGCTACACCTTC. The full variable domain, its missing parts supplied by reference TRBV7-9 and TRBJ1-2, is DTGVSQNPRHKITKRGQNVTFRCDPISEHNRLYWYRQTLGQGPEFLTYFQNEAQLEKSRLLSDRFSAERPKGSFSTLEIQRTEQGDSAMYLCASSPGQGSGYTFGSGTRLTVV.

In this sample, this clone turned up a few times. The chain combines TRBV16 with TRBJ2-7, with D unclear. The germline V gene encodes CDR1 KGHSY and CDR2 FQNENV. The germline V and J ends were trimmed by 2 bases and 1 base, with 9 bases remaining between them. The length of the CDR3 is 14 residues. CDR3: CASSQRTNSYEQYF. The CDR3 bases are TGTGCCAGCAGCCAACGTACTAATTCCTACGAGCAGTACTTC.

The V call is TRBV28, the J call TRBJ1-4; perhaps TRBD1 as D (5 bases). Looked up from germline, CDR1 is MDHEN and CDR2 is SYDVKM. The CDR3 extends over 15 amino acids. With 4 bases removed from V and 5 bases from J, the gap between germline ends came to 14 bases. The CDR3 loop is CASSSAGTANEKLFF. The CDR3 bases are TGTGCCAGCAGTTCGGCCGGGACGGCGAATGAAAAACTGTTTTTT.

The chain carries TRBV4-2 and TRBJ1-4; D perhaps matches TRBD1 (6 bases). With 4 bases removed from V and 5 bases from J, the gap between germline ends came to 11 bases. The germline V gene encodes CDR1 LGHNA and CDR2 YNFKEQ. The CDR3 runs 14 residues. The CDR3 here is CASSPGQRNEKLFF. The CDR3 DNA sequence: TGTGCCAGCAGCCCCGGACAGCGAAATGAAAAACTGTTTTTT.

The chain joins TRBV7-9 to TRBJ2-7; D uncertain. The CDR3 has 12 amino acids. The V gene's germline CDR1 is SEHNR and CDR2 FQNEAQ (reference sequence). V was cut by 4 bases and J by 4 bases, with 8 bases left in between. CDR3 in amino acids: CASSSVGYEQYF. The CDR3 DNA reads TGTGCCAGCAGCTCAGTGGGGTACGAGCAGTACTTC. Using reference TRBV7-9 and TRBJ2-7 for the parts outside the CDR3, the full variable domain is DTGVSQNPRHKITKRGQNVTFRCDPISEHNRLYWYRQTLGQGPEFLTYFQNEAQLEKSRLLSDRFSAERPKGSFSTLEIQRTEQGDSAMYLCASSSVGYEQYFGPGTRLTVT.

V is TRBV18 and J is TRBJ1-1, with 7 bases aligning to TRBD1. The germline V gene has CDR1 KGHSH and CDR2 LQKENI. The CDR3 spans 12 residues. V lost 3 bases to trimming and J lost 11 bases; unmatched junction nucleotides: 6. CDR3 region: CASSPETGRAFF. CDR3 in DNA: TGTGCCAGCTCACCCGAGACAGGGCGGGCTTTCTTT.

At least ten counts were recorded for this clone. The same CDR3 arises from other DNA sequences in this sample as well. Here the CDR3 reads CASSAGDSNSGANVLTF. CDR3 in DNA: TGCGCCAGCAGCGCGGGGGACTCCAACTCTGGGGCCAACGTCCTGACTTTC. The chain couples TRBV5-1 to TRBJ2-6; 7 positions match TRBD2. After removal of 4 bases from V and 0 bases from J, the junction contained 7 bases not matched to a gene. There are 17 residues in the CDR3. CDR1 is SGHRS, CDR2 YFSETQ, per germline. The entire variable domain, with the rest obtained from reference TRBV5-1 and TRBJ2-6, is as follows: KAGVTQTPRYLIKTRGQQVTLSCSPISGHRSVSWYQQTPGQGLQFLFEYFSETQRNKGNFPGRFSGRQFSNSRSEMNVSTLELGDSALYLCASSAGDSNSGANVLTFGAGSRLTVL.

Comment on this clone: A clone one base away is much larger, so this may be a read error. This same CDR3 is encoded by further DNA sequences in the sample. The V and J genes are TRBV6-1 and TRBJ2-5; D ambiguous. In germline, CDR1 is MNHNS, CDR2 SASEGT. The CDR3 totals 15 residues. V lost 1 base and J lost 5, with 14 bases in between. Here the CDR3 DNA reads TGTGCCAGCAGTGAAGTCACCACGGGCCGCGAGACCCAGTACTTC. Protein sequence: CASSEVTTGRETQYF.

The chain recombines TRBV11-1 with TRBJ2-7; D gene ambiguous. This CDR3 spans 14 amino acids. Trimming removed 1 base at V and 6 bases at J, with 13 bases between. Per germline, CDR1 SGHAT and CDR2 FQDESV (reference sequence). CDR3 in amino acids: CASSLDPGAPEQYF. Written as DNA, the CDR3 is TGTGCCAGCAGCTTAGATCCGGGCGCCCCCGAGCAGTACTTC. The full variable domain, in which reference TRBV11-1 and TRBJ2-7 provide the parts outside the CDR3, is EAEVAQSPRYKITEKSQAVAFWCDPISGHATLYWYRQILGQGPELLVQFQDESVVDDSQLPKDRFSAERLKGVDSTLKIQPAELGDSAMYLCASSLDPGAPEQYFGPGTRLTVT.

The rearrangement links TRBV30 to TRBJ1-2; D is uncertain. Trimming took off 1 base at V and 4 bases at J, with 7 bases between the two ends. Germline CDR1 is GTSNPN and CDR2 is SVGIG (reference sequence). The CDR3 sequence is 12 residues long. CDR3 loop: CAWSGQIYGYTF. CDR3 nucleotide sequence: TGTGCCTGGAGTGGTCAGATCTATGGCTACACCTTC.

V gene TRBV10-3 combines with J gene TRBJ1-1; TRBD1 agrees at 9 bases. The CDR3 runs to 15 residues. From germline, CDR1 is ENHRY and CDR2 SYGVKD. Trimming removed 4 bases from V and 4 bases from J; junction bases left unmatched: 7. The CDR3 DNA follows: TGTGCCATCAGTGCACACACGACAGGGGGCACTGAAGCTTTCTTT. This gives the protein CAISAHTTGGTEAFF.

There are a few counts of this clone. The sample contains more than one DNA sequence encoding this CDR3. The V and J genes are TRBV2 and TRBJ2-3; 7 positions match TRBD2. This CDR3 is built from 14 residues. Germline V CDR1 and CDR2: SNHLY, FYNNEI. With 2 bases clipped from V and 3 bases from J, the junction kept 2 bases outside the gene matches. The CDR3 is CASSEQRGTDTQYF. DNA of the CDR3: TGTGCCAGCAGTGAACAGCGGGGTACAGATACGCAGTATTTT.

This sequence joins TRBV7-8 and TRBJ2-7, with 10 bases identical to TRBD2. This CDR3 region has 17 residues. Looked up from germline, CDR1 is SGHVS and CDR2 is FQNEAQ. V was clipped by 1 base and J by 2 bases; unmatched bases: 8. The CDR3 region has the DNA TGTGCCAGCAGCTTAGTATCACTAGCGGGACGTACCTACGAGCAGTACTTC. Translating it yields CASSLVSLAGRTYEQYF.

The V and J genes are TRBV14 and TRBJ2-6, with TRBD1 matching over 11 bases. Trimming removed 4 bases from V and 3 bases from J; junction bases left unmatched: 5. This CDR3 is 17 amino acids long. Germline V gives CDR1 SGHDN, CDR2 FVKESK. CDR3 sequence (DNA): TGTGCCAGCAGCCGCGGGACAGGGGGGTTTGGGGCCAACGTCCTGACTTTC. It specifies CASSRGTGGFGANVLTF.

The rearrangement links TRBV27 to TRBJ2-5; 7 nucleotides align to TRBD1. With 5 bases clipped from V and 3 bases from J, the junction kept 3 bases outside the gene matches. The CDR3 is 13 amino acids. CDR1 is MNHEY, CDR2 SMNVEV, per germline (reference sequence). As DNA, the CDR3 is TGTGCCAGCAGTCCAGGGACAGAAGAGACCCAGTACTTC. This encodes CASSPGTEETQYF.

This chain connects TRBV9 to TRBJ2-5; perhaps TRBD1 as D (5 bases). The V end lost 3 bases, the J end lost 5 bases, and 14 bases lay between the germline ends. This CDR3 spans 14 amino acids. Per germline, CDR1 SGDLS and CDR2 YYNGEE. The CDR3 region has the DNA TGTGCCAGCAGCGGGGGCCTTTCGTCGGAGACCCAGTACTTC. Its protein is CASSGGLSSETQYF.

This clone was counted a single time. DNA for the CDR3: TGTGCCAGTAGTATAGGACGTCGGCGGGGTTATAGTGGTGGCTACACCTTC. Residues: CASSIGRRRGYSGGYTF. The rearrangement links TRBV19 to TRBJ1-2; no firm D call. V lost 1 base, J lost 7 bases, and 22 bases lay in between. Per germline, CDR1 LNHDA and CDR2 SQIVND (reference sequence). There are 17 residues in the CDR3.